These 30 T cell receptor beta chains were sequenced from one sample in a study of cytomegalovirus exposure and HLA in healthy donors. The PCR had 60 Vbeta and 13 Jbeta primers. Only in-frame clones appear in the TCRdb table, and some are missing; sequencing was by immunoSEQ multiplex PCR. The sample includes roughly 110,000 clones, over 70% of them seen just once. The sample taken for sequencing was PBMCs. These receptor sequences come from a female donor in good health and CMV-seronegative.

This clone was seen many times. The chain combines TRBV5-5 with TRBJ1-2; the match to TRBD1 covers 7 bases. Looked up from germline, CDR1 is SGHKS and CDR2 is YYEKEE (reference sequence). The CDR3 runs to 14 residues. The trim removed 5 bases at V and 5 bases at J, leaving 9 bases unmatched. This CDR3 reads CASSVAGGGYGYTF. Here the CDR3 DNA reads TGTGCCAGCAGTGTTGCAGGGGGAGGATATGGCTACACCTTC. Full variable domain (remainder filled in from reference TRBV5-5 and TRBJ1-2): DAGVTQSPTHLIKTRGQQVTLRCSPISGHKSVSWYQQVLGQGPQFIFQYYEKEERGRGNFPDRFSARQFPNYSSELNVNALLLGDSALYLCASSVAGGGYGYTFGSGTRLTVV.

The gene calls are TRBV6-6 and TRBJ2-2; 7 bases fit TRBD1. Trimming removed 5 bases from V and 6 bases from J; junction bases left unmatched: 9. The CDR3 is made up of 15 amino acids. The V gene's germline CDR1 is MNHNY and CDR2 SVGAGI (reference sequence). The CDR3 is CASSSRHRGSGELFF. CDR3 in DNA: TGTGCCAGCAGTAGTCGGCACAGGGGATCCGGGGAGCTGTTTTTT.

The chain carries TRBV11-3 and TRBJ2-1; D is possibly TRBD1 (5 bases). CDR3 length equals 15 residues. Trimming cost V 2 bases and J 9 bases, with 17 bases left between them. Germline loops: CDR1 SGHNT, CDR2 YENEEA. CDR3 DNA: TGTGCCAGCAGCTTAACAAGTCAAGGGGTTGGTGAGCAGTTCTTC. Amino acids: CASSLTSQGVGEQFF.

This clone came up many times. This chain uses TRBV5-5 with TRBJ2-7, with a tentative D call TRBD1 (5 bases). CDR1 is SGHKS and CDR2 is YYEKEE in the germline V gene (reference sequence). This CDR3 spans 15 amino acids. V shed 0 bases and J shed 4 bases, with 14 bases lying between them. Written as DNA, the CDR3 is TGTGCCAGCAGCTTGGCTGACGGATCAGGGTACGAGCAGTACTTC. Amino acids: CASSLADGSGYEQYF.

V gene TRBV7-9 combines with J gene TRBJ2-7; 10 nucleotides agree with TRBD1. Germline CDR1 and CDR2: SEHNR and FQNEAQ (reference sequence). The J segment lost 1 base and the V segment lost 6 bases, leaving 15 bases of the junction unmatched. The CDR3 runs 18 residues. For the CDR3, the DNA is TGTGCCAGCAGGGCCACGGACGCGGGACAGGGGAGTTCCTACGAGCAGTACTTC. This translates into CASRATDAGQGSSYEQYF.

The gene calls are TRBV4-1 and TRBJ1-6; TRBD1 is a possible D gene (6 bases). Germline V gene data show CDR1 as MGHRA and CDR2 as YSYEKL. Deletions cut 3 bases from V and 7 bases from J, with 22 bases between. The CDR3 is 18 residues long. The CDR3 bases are TGCGCCAGCAGCCAGGGATTGACCGGGACACCCTTCAATTCACCCCTCCACTTT. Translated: CASSQGLTGTPFNSPLHF.

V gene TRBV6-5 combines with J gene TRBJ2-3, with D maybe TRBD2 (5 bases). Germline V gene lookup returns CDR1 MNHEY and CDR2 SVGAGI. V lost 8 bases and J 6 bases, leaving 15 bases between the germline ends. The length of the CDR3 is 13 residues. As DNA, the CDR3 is TGTGCCAGCCTGCCCTGGGGAGCGGATACGCAGTATTTT. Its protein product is CASLPWGADTQYF.

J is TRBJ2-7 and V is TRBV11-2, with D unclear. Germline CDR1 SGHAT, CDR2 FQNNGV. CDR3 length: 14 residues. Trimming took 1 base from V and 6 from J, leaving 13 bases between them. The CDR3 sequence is CASSLASGQAEQYF. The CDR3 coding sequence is TGTGCCAGCAGCTTAGCCTCTGGGCAGGCCGAGCAGTACTTC.

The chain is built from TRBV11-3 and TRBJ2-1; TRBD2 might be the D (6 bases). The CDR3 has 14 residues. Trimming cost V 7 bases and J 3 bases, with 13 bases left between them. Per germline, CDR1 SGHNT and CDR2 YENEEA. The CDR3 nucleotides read TGTGCCAGCACCTCGCGGGGACTCTACAATGAGCAGTTCTTC. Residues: CASTSRGLYNEQFF.

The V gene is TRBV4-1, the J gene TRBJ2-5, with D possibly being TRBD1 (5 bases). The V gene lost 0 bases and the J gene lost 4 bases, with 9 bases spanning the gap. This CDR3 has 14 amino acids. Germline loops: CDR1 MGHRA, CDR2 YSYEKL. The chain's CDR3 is CASSQDGRAETQYF. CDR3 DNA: TGCGCCAGCAGCCAAGACGGCAGGGCAGAGACCCAGTACTTC.

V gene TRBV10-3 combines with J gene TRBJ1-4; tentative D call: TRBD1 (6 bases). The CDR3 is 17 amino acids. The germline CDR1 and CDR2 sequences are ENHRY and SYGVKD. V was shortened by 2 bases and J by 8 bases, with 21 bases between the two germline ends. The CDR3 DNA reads TGTGCCATCAGTGAGACCACACCGTCCGGCCAGGGGGAAAAACTGTTTTTT. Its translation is CAISETTPSGQGEKLFF.

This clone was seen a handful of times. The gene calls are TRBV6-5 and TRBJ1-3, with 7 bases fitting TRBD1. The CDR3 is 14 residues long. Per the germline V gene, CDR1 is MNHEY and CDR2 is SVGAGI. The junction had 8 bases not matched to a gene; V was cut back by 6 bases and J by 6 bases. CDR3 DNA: TGTGCCAGCAGAGAACAGGGGCGGGTAAACACCATATATTTT. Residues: CASREQGRVNTIYF.

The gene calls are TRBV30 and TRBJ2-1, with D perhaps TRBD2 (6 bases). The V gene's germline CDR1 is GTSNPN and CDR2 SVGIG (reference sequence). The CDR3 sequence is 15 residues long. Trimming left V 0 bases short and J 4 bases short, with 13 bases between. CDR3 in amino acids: CAWSVRGSIYNEQFF. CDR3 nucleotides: TGTGCCTGGAGTGTACGGGGGTCCATATACAATGAGCAGTTCTTC.

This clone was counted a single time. Here the CDR3 reads CASSPPPRDPNTGELFF. The CDR3 nucleotides read TGTGCCAGCAGCCCTCCCCCCAGGGATCCGAACACCGGGGAGCTGTTTTTT. The J gene is TRBJ2-2, the V gene TRBV5-6; possible D gene TRBD1, 5 bases. The CDR3 covers 17 residues. Germline V gene lookup returns CDR1 SGHDT and CDR2 YYEEEE. V was cut by 4 bases and J by 0 bases, with 16 bases left in between.

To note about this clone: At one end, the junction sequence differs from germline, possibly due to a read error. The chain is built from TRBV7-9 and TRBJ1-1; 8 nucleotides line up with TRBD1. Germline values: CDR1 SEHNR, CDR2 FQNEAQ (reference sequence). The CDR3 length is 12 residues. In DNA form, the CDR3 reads TGTTCCAGCAGCCCGACAGGGGCAGTGGCTTTCTTT. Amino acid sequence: CSSSPTGAVAFF.

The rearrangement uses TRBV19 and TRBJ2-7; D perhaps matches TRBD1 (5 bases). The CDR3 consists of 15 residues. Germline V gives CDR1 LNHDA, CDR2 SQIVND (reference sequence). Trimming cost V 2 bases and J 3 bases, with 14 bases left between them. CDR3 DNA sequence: TGTGCCAGTAGTATAAGTTGGGGCTCCGTCTACGAGCAGTACTTC. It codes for CASSISWGSVYEQYF.

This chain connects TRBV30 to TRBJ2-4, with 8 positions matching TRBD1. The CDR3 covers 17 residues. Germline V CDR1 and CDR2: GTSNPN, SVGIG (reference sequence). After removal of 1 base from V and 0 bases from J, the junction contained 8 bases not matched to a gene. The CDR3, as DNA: TGTGCCTGGAGTGGAGGCAGGGGGCCGCTAGCCAAAAACATTCAGTACTTC. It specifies CAWSGGRGPLAKNIQYF.

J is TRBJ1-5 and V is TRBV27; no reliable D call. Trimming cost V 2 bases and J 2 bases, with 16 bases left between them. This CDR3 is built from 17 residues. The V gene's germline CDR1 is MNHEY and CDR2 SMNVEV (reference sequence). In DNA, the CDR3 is TGTGCCAGCAGTTTAAGGTGGTCTTATGGAGGCAATCAGCCCCAGCATTTT. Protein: CASSLRWSYGGNQPQHF.

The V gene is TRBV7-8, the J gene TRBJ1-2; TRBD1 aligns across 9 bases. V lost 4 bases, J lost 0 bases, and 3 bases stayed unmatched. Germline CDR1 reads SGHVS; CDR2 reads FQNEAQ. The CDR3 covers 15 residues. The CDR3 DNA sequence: TGTGCCAGCAGCTCGGGGACAGGGACTAACTATGGCTACACCTTC. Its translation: CASSSGTGTNYGYTF.

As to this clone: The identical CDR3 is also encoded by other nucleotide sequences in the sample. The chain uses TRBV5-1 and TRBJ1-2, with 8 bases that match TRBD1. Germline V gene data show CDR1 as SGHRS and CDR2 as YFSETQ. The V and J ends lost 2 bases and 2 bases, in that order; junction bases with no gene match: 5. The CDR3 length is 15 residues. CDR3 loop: CASSLGTGENYGYTF. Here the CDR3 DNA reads TGCGCCAGCAGCTTAGGGACAGGCGAGAACTATGGCTACACCTTC.

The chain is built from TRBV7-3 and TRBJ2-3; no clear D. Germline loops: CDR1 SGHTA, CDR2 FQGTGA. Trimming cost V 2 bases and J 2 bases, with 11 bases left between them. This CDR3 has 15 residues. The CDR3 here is CASSLDPRITDTQYF. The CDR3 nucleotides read TGTGCCAGCAGCTTAGATCCCAGAATCACAGATACGCAGTATTTT. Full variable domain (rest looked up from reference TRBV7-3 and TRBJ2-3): GAGVSQTPSNKVTEKGKYVELRCDPISGHTALYWYRQSLGQGPEFLIYFQGTGAADDSGLPNDRFFAVRPEGSVSTLKIQRTERGDSAVYLCASSLDPRITDTQYFGPGTRLTVL.

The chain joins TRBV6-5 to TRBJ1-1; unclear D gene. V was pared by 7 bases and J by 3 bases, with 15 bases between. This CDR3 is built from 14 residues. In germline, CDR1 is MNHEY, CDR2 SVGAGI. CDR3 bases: TGTGCCAGCACCAGACTAACCGGGGACACTGAAGCTTTCTTT. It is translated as CASTRLTGDTEAFF.

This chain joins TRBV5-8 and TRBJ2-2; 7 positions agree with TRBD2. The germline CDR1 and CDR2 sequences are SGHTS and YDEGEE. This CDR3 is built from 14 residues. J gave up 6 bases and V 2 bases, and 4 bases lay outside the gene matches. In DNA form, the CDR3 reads TGTGCCAGCAGCTTAGGACTAGTCCCCGGGGAGCTGTTTTTT. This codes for CASSLGLVPGELFF.

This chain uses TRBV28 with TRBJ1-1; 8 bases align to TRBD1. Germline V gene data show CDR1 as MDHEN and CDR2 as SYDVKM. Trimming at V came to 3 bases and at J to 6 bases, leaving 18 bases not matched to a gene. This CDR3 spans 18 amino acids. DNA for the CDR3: TGTGCCAGCAGTTTCGCGACTAGCCGCGGACAGGGAGGGGCTGAAGCTTTCTTT. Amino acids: CASSFATSRGQGGAEAFF.

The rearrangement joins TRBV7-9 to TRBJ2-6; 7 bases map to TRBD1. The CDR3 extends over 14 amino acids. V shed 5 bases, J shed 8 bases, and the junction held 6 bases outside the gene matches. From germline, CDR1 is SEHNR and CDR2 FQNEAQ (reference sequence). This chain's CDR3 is CASSLGQVTNVLTF. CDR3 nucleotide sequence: TGTGCCAGCAGCCTCGGACAGGTGACCAACGTCCTGACTTTC.

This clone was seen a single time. The CDR3, as DNA: TGTGCCTGGAGTGTACGAGGGACAGGGGCCTTGAGGTACCAAGAGACCCAGTACTTC. It translates to CAWSVRGTGALRYQETQYF. V and J are TRBV30 and TRBJ2-5, with TRBD1 matching 10 bases. V dropped 0 bases and J dropped 0; count of bases not matched to a gene: 13. The germline V gene has CDR1 GTSNPN and CDR2 SVGIG (reference sequence). There are 19 residues in the CDR3.

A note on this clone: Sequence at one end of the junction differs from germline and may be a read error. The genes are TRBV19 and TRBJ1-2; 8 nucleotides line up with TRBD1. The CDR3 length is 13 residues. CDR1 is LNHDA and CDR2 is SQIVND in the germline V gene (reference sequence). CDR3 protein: CASSPWTGYGCTF. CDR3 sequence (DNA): TGTGCCAGTAGTCCGTGGACAGGGTATGGCTGCACCTTC.

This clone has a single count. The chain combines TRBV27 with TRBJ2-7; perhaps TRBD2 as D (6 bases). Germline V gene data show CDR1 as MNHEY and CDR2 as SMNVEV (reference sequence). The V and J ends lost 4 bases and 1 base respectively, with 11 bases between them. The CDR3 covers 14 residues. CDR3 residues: CASSWASASYEQYF. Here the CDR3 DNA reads TGTGCCAGCAGTTGGGCTAGCGCGTCCTACGAGCAGTACTTC.

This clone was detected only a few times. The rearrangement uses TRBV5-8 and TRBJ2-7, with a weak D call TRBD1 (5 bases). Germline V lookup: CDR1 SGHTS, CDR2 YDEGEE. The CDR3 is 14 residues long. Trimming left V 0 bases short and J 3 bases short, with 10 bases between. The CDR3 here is CASSLGGKVYEQYF. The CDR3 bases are TGTGCCAGCAGCTTGGGGGGCAAGGTCTACGAGCAGTACTTC.

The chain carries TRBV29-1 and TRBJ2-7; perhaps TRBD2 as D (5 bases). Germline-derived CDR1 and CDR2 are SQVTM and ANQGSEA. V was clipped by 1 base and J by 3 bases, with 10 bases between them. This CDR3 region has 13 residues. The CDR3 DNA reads TGCAGCGTTGAAGCAGGTGCGGGCTACGAGCAGTACTTC. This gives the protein CSVEAGAGYEQYF.